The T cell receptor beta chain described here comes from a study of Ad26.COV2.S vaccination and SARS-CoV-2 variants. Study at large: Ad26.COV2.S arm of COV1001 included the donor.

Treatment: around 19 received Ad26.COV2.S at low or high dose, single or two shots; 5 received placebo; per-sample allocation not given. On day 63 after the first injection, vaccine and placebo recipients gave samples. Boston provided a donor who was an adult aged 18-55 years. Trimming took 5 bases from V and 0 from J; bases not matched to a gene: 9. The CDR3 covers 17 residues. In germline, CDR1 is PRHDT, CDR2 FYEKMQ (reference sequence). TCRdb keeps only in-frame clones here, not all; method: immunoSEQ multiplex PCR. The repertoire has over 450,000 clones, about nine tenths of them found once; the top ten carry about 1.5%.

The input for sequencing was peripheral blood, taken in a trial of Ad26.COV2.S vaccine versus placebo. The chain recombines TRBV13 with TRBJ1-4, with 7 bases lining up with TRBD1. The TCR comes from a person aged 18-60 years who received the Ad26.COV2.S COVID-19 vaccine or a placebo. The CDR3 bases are TGTGCCAGCAGCCTCTTTGTCAGGGGGGCAACTAATGAAAAACTGTTTTTT. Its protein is CASSLFVRGATNEKLFF.